These 5 T cell receptor beta chains came from one sample sequenced in a study of CD8+ T cells in alopecia areata. RNA, once extracted, was reverse transcribed into cDNA for use as the sequencing template. Sequencing was performed with immunoSEQ multiplex PCR; in TCRdb, only in-frame clones are kept and a portion is missing. The sample lists 150,000 or so clones; about 50% were seen once. Sequencing was performed on CD8+ T cells sorted from blood, taken at week 0. The source of these receptors is a human donor with alopecia areata.

The chain links TRBV6-5 to TRBJ1-1; D perhaps matches TRBD1 (5 bases). V was pared by 6 bases and J by 2 bases, with 10 bases between. Germline values: CDR1 MNHEY, CDR2 SVGAGI. The CDR3 extends over 13 amino acids. DNA for the CDR3: TGTGCCAGCAGCCATGGGACTAACACTGAAGCTTTCTTT. It specifies CASSHGTNTEAFF.

The V gene is TRBV7-2, the J gene TRBJ2-7; D could derive from TRBD1 or TRBD2 (5 bases each). The CDR3 loop spans 13 amino acids. V lost 6 bases and J lost 0, with 9 bases in between. Germline V gene data show CDR1 as SGHTA and CDR2 as FQGNSA. In DNA form, the CDR3 reads TGTGCCAGCAGACCAGGGAGCTCCTACGAGCAGTACTTC. This encodes CASRPGSSYEQYF.

This clone was counted a few times. V and J are TRBV29-1 and TRBJ2-2; no clear D. V was shortened by 0 bases and J by 6 bases, with 8 bases between the two germline ends. The length of the CDR3 is 13 residues. Per germline, CDR1 SQVTM and CDR2 ANQGSEA. The CDR3 DNA follows: TGCAGCGTTGAAGATTCTAGAGCCGGGGAGCTGTTTTTT. Translated: CSVEDSRAGELFF.

J is TRBJ1-5 and V is TRBV5-6; D possibly corresponds to TRBD1 (5 bases). V was cut by 6 bases and J by 1 base, with 11 bases left in between. The CDR3 sequence is 14 residues long. CDR1 is SGHDT and CDR2 is YYEEEE in the germline V gene. CDR3: CASTDGGSNQPQHF. CDR3 nucleotide sequence: TGTGCCAGCACCGACGGGGGGAGCAATCAGCCCCAGCATTTT.

The chain couples TRBV12-5 to TRBJ2-1, with TRBD2 as a possible D gene (5 bases). The V end lost 7 bases, the J end lost 6 bases, and 19 bases lay between the germline ends. The germline CDR1 and CDR2 sequences are LGHNT and FRNRAP. The CDR3 is 15 amino acids. CDR3 bases: TGTGCTAGTGCCAGGTCCAGCGGCCCCCCCAATGAGCAGTTCTTC. Amino acids: CASARSSGPPNEQFF.